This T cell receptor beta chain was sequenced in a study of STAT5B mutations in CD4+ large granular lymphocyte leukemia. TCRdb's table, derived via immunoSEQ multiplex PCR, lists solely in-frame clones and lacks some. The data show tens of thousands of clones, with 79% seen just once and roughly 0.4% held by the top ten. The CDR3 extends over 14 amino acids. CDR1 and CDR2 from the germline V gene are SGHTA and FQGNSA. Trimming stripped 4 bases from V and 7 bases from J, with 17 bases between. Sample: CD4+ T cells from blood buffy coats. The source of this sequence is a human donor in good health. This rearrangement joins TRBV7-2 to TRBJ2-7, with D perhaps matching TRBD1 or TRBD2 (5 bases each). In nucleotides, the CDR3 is TGTGCCAGCAGCTCGGTACGGGACGTGGGAGAGCAGTACTTC. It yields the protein CASSSVRDVGEQYF.